This TCR beta chain was retrieved from a study of spatial heterogeneity in lung cancer. The CDR3 has 14 amino acids. The germline gives CDR1 SQVTM, CDR2 ANQGSEA. With respect to this clonotype: The germline gene is not matched at one end of the junction; a read error may be the cause.

One entry per CDR3 protein results from TCRdb running MiXCR on the 5' RACE reads. The repertoire has about 50,000 distinct CDR3 sequences, 7.5% to 8% of them found once; the top ten carry about 13%. Time point specified: sample taken at primary tumor resection. Frozen PBMC, nontumor lung or tumor provided whole RNA, which was sequenced unsorted. This sequence joins TRBV29-1 and TRBJ1-2; a possible D gene is TRBD1 (5 bases). Material: PBMCs, obtained at surgery. This TCR was sampled from a female donor with early-stage non-small cell lung cancer. The CDR3 is CSVDRAGQYYGDTF. The CDR3 DNA reads TGCAGCGTTGATAGGGCAGGACAATACTATGGCGACACCTTC. Complete variable domain (other parts from reference TRBV29-1 and TRBJ1-2): SAVISQKPSRDICQRGTSLTIQCQVDSQVTMMFWYRQQPGQSLTLIATANQGSEATYESGFVIDKFPISRPNLTFSTLTVSNMSPEDSSIYLCSVDRAGQYYGDTFGSGTRLTVV.